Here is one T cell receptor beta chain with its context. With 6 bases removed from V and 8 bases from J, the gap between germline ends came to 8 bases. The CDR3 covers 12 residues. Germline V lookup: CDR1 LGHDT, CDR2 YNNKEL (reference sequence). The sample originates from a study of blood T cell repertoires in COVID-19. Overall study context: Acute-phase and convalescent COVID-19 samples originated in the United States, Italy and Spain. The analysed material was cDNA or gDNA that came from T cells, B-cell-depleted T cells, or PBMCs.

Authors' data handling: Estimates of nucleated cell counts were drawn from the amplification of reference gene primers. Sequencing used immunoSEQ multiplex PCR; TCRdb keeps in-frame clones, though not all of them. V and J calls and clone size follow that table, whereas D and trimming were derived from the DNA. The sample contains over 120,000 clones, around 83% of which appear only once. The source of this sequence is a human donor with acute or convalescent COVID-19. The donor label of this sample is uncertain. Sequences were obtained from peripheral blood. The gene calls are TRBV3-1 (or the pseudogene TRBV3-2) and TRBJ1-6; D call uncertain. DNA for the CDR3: TGTGCCAGCAGTCTAATGGATTCACCCCTCCACTTT. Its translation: CASSLMDSPLHF.